The next 26 T cell receptor beta chains were all read from a single sample in a study of blood T cell repertoires in COVID-19. The method was immunoSEQ multiplex PCR; TCRdb's version includes in-frame clones alone and lacks a portion of them. The sample holds nearly 35,000 clones; around 85% are singletons and the top ten take around 15%. Input material: peripheral blood. The source of these receptors is a human donor with acute or convalescent COVID-19. The donor label of this sample is uncertain.

V and J are TRBV25-1 and TRBJ1-1, with a weak D call TRBD1 (6 bases). The CDR3 contains 15 residues. V was shortened by 7 bases and J by 4 bases, with 19 bases between the two germline ends. In germline, CDR1 is MGHDK, CDR2 SYGVNS. The DNA for the CDR3 is TGTGCCAGCATGGGGGCTTCGGAGGTGGGCACTGAAGCTTTCTTT. It specifies CASMGASEVGTEAFF.

This sequence joins TRBV4-1 and TRBJ1-2; D uncertain. The CDR3 runs 12 residues. Germline lookup yields CDR1 MGHRA and CDR2 YSYEKL. V was trimmed by 0 bases and J by 8 bases, leaving 7 bases between them. CDR3 nucleotides: TGCGCCAGCAGCCAAGATGAGGTCGGCTACACCTTC. This translates into CASSQDEVGYTF.

The CDR3 loop reads CASSELGYGGYTF. The CDR3 region has the DNA TGTGCCAGCAGTGAACTCGGGTACGGTGGCTACACCTTC. The gene calls are TRBV25-1 and TRBJ1-2; D unclear. The CDR3 spans 13 residues. Trimming shortened V by 2 bases and J by 7 bases, and 11 bases separated the two germline ends. Germline V lookup: CDR1 MGHDK, CDR2 SYGVNS.

V gene TRBV5-4 combines with J gene TRBJ1-4, with D tentatively TRBD1 (6 bases). The CDR3 is 15 amino acids. V was shortened by 0 bases and J by 7 bases, with 13 bases between the two germline ends. Germline V gene lookup returns CDR1 SGHNT and CDR2 YYREEE (reference sequence). The CDR3 spells CASSLDQGPSEKLFF. In DNA form, the CDR3 reads TGTGCCAGCAGCTTGGACCAGGGGCCCAGTGAAAAACTGTTTTTT.

The gene calls are TRBV7-8 and TRBJ2-3; D may be TRBD1 (6 bases). Germline V gene data show CDR1 as SGHVS and CDR2 as FQNEAQ. Trimming shortened V by 3 bases and J by 0 bases, and 7 bases separated the two germline ends. The CDR3 spans 14 residues. Here the CDR3 DNA reads TGTGCCAGCAGCTTCAGGGGAAGCACAGATACGCAGTATTTT. Translation gives CASSFRGSTDTQYF.

The chain carries TRBV6-6 and TRBJ1-6; D is unclear. Trimming left V 3 bases short and J 5 bases short, with 8 bases between. The CDR3 has 14 residues. Germline-derived CDR1 and CDR2 are MNHNY and SVGAGI (reference sequence). CDR3 residues: CASSYAEDNSPLHF. CDR3 coding DNA: TGTGCCAGCAGTTATGCGGAGGATAATTCACCCCTCCACTTT.

J is TRBJ1-5 and V is TRBV2; 8 nucleotides match TRBD1. Germline loops: CDR1 SNHLY, CDR2 FYNNEI. Unmatched junction bases numbered 5, after V lost 5 bases and J lost 5 bases. The CDR3 has 14 amino acids. CDR3 nucleotides: TGTGCCAGCAGTCAGGACAGGGTGGATCAGCCCCAGCATTTT. Protein product: CASSQDRVDQPQHF.

Note on this clone: The junction does not match germline at one end; this may be a read error. The chain couples TRBV19 to TRBJ1-1; the match to TRBD1 covers 7 bases. Germline-derived CDR1 and CDR2 are LNHDA and SQIVND (reference sequence). This CDR3 spans 14 amino acids. The CDR3 protein is CASSATGVKTEAFF. In nucleotides, the CDR3 is TGTGCCAGTAGTGCCACAGGGGTGAAGACTGAAGCTTTCTTT.

This clone was seen a single time. The chain has TRBV9 and TRBJ1-1; tentative D call: TRBD1 (6 bases). This CDR3 region has 15 residues. The V gene lost 4 bases and the J gene lost 0 bases, with 13 bases spanning the gap. Germline loops: CDR1 SGDLS, CDR2 YYNGEE. The CDR3 loop reads CASSPGTTMNTEAFF. CDR3 nucleotide sequence: TGTGCCAGCAGCCCCGGGACAACTATGAACACTGAAGCTTTCTTT.

The V gene is TRBV6-5, the J gene TRBJ2-3; tentatively, D is TRBD2 (6 bases). The V gene's germline CDR1 is MNHEY and CDR2 SVGAGI. Trimming cost V 2 bases and J 2 bases, with 11 bases left between them. This CDR3 region has 15 residues. The chain's CDR3 is CASSYLGTPTDTQYF. The CDR3 region has the DNA TGTGCCAGCAGTTACCTGGGGACTCCCACAGATACGCAGTATTTT.

The chain links TRBV4-3 to TRBJ2-1; no reliable D call. V was pared by 5 bases and J by 5 bases, with 10 bases between. The CDR3 loop spans 13 amino acids. The germline V gene has CDR1 LGHNA and CDR2 YSLEER. The CDR3 is CASSSSLNNEQFF. The CDR3 DNA follows: TGCGCCAGCAGCAGCTCACTCAACAATGAGCAGTTCTTC.

The V call is TRBV9, the J call TRBJ2-1; the match to TRBD2 covers 7 bases. V lost 0 bases, J lost 4 bases, and 4 bases stayed unmatched. This CDR3 comprises 15 residues. The germline V gene has CDR1 SGDLS and CDR2 YYNGEE. DNA for the CDR3: TGTGCCAGCAGCGTAGGGACTAGTTCATACAATGAGCAGTTCTTC. Its translation: CASSVGTSSYNEQFF.

This clone has more than one count but fewer than ten. The chain combines TRBV11-3 with TRBJ1-2; TRBD1 is a possible D gene (5 bases). CDR1 is SGHNT, CDR2 YENEEA, per germline. The CDR3 loop spans 14 amino acids. V was shortened by 3 bases and J by 4 bases, with 12 bases between the two germline ends. The CDR3 is CASSLFREGYGYTF. CDR3 nucleotide sequence: TGTGCCAGCAGCTTGTTCAGGGAGGGCTATGGCTACACCTTC.

V is TRBV12-3 or TRBV12-4 and J is TRBJ1-1, with a tentative D call TRBD1 (5 bases). V was clipped by 3 bases and J by 3 bases, with 8 bases between them. This CDR3 is 13 amino acids long. The DNA of the CDR3 is TGTGCCAGCAGTTTCGACAGATACACTGAAGCTTTCTTT. Its protein product is CASSFDRYTEAFF.

This clone has a handful of counts. The chain carries TRBV7-9 and TRBJ1-2, with D maybe TRBD1 (5 bases). Germline lookup yields CDR1 SEHNR and CDR2 FQNEAQ (reference sequence). The V end lost 5 bases, the J end lost 4 bases, and 20 bases lay between the germline ends. This CDR3 has 16 residues. This CDR3 is CASSKDLLTATYGYTF. The DNA of the CDR3 is TGTGCCAGCAGCAAGGACCTCTTGACAGCGACCTATGGCTACACCTTC. The full variable domain, rest sourced from reference TRBV7-9 and TRBJ1-2, is DTGVSQNPRHKITKRGQNVTFRCDPISEHNRLYWYRQTLGQGPEFLTYFQNEAQLEKSRLLSDRFSAERPKGSFSTLEIQRTEQGDSAMYLCASSKDLLTATYGYTFGSGTRLTVV.

The rearrangement links TRBV3-1 (or the pseudogene TRBV3-2) to TRBJ1-1; D unresolved. The length of the CDR3 is 15 residues. V lost 4 bases to trimming and J lost 2 bases, with 14 bases between them. CDR1 is LGHDT, CDR2 YNNKEL, per germline (reference sequence). The CDR3: CASSPHSGDNTEAFF. The CDR3 coding sequence is TGTGCCAGCAGCCCCCATAGCGGGGATAACACTGAAGCTTTCTTT.

The chain links TRBV5-4 to TRBJ2-5; TRBD2 aligns across 15 bases. This CDR3 has 20 residues. V was clipped by 6 bases and J by 5 bases; unmatched bases: 20. The V gene's germline CDR1 is SGHNT and CDR2 YYREEE (reference sequence). CDR3 nucleotide sequence: TGTGCCAGCAACTTATTACCGGGACTAGCGGGGGGTACCAGGGCGGAGACCCAGTACTTC. Protein sequence: CASNLLPGLAGGTRAETQYF.

The V call is TRBV19, the J call TRBJ1-2, with 9 nucleotides matching TRBD1. The CDR3 is made up of 16 amino acids. The V gene end was trimmed by 0 bases and the J gene end by 8 bases; junction bases not matched to a gene: 10. Looked up from germline, CDR1 is LNHDA and CDR2 is SQIVND (reference sequence). The CDR3 bases are TGTGCCAGTAGTATAGAAAGGGACAGGGTGTTCGAAGGCTACACCTTC. Protein product: CASSIERDRVFEGYTF.

The rearrangement uses TRBV7-8 and TRBJ2-3; 8 positions match TRBD2. There are 16 residues in the CDR3. Trimming at V came to 4 bases and at J to 3 bases, leaving 9 bases not matched to a gene. Per germline, CDR1 SGHVS and CDR2 FQNEAQ. The CDR3: CASSSKLGLETDTQYF. CDR3 DNA sequence: TGTGCCAGCAGCTCGAAGCTGGGACTAGAGACAGATACGCAGTATTTT.

The chain carries TRBV28 and TRBJ2-7; D perhaps matches TRBD2 (6 bases). V was pared by 6 bases and J by 2 bases, with 11 bases between. Germline CDR1 reads MDHEN; CDR2 reads SYDVKM. CDR3 length: 13 residues. The CDR3: CASRGLDTYEQYF. DNA for the CDR3: TGTGCCAGCAGGGGACTGGATACCTACGAGCAGTACTTC.

The CDR3 sequence: CASSFLAGKNTGELFF. In DNA form, the CDR3 reads TGTGCCAGCAGCTTCTTAGCGGGGAAAAACACCGGGGAGCTGTTTTTT. The chain carries TRBV11-3 and TRBJ2-2; 8 positions agree with TRBD2. Trimming at V came to 3 bases and at J to 2 bases, leaving 5 bases not matched to a gene. Per germline, CDR1 SGHNT and CDR2 YENEEA. This CDR3 has 16 amino acids.

The rearrangement uses TRBV5-4 and TRBJ2-3; perhaps TRBD1 as D (5 bases). This CDR3 has 13 residues. Between the trimmed V and J ends, which lost 1 base and 4 bases, there was a span of 7 bases. Germline CDR1 and CDR2: SGHNT and YYREEE (reference sequence). This CDR3 reads CASSLPGPDTQYF. CDR3 coding DNA: TGTGCCAGCAGCTTGCCAGGGCCAGATACGCAGTATTTT.

The V call is TRBV7-2, the J call TRBJ1-3; D remains unclear. V was trimmed by 4 bases and J by 0 bases, leaving 4 bases between them. CDR3 length: 13 amino acids. Per germline, CDR1 SGHTA and CDR2 FQGNSA. The CDR3 is CASSSSSGNTIYF. CDR3 in DNA: TGTGCCAGCAGCTCCAGCTCTGGAAACACCATATATTTT.

V usage is TRBV3-1 (or the pseudogene TRBV3-2) and J usage is TRBJ1-2, with 7 bases identical to TRBD1. The CDR3 is 17 amino acids. V lost 4 bases and J lost 4; bases outside the gene matches: 15. Germline V CDR1 and CDR2: LGHDT, YNNKEL (reference sequence). CDR3 coding DNA: TGTGCCAGCAGCCCCCTCCCCGGGACAGCGCCCACCTATGGCTACACCTTC. Protein sequence: CASSPLPGTAPTYGYTF.

This clone was counted a few times. V and J are TRBV7-2 and TRBJ1-3; D is uncertain. The CDR3 sequence is 17 residues long. V was shortened by 1 base and J by 2 bases, with 15 bases between the two germline ends. Germline values: CDR1 SGHTA, CDR2 FQGNSA. The chain's CDR3 is CASSLGGVGRPGNTIYF. CDR3 bases: TGTGCCAGCAGCTTAGGTGGTGTCGGCAGGCCTGGAAACACCATATATTTT.

The J gene is TRBJ1-1, the V gene TRBV6-5; 8 bases line up with TRBD1. From germline, CDR1 is MNHEY and CDR2 SVGAGI. Trimming took 6 bases from V and 5 from J; bases not matched to a gene: 11. CDR3 length: 15 residues. CDR3 region: CASSHAGQGRTEAFF. CDR3 coding DNA: TGTGCCAGCAGCCACGCCGGACAGGGAAGGACTGAAGCTTTCTTT.